This note documents a single T cell receptor beta chain sequence. What it binds is not known. The data stem from a study of shared clonotypes between healthy human individuals. The method was immunoSEQ multiplex PCR; TCRdb's version includes in-frame clones alone and lacks a portion of them. The sample lists under 2,000,000 clones, just under 95% occurring once. Naivety among CD8 cells was defined by CD45RO negativity and positive CCR7 selection, thereby excluding terminally differentiated effector memory CD45RA+ cells. General observations from the study: In the sorted subsets, rarefaction showed sequencing was incomplete despite large depth. The generation probabilities recorded for non-shared clonotypes fell below those of clonotypes shared by all four donors.

The CDR3 has 14 residues. Per the germline V gene, CDR1 is MNHEY and CDR2 is SMNVEV (reference sequence). The V and J ends lost 6 bases and 0 bases respectively, with 12 bases between them. The sequence derives from a young man in good health. The chain carries TRBV27 and TRBJ2-7; either TRBD1 or TRBD2 may supply D (6 bases each). The sequenced material came from naive CD8+ T cells sorted from blood. CDR3 in amino acids: CASSQRGASYEQYF. The DNA of the CDR3 is TGTGCCAGCAGCCAAAGGGGGGCCTCCTACGAGCAGTACTTC.